One T cell receptor (beta chain) is described in this entry. The antigen remains undetermined. Naive, central memory, regulatory and stem cell-like memory cells within the CD4+ compartment were sorted using CD45RO/CCR7/CD25/CD127/CD95/CD27. All of the sorted populations showed purity greater than 95%. This record belongs to a study of beta chain features in type 1 diabetes. General study findings and limits: For type 1 diabetes patients, VDJ junctions showed fewer insertions and more deletions. People with Type 1 diabetes carried modestly yet significantly shorter TCRB CDR3s in all four CD4+ subsets. HLA effects on TCRB rearrangement stayed unresolved here.

V lost 6 bases, J lost 2 bases, and 14 bases lay in between. Per the germline V gene, CDR1 is MDHEN and CDR2 is SYDVKM. CDR3 length equals 15 residues. Investigators reverse transcribed all isolated RNA, so they sequenced expressed TCRB transcripts. The data were produced by immunoSEQ multiplex PCR, yet TCRdb's version contains in-frame clones alone and is incomplete. The sample lists hundreds of thousands of clones, roughly an eighth occurring once. This TCR came from a man aged 18 to 29 with type 1 diabetes. The V gene is TRBV28, the J gene TRBJ1-3, with D unclear. Sequencing was done on a sample of naive CD4+ T cells from blood. Written as DNA, the CDR3 is TGTGCCAGCAGGCCCTTGTCAGCGCCTGGAAACACCATATATTTT. As protein: CASRPLSAPGNTIYF.